This T cell receptor beta chain was retrieved from a study of T cell clusters in autoimmune cytopenias. Overall study findings and caveats: Clustering suggested that physiological T cell clusters were missing in primary autoimmune cytopenia patients. The T cell clusters came from computational analysis alone and lack functional validation.

This clonotype is classed as medium-sized by frequency. Its antigen is not identified. TRB rearrangements were amplified by touch-down multiplex PCR with mixed TRB-A/B primers. TCRdb reprocessed the multiplex PCR reads and reports one entry per CDR3 protein, with no DNA. The sample holds 12,000 or so distinct CDR3 sequences. Germline CDR1 is SGHDT and CDR2 is YYEEEE. The CDR3 spans 13 residues. Each sample's input was roughly 270 ng genomic DNA, approximately 37,500 genome equivalents. Sequencing used peripheral blood. V gene TRBV5-6 combines with J gene TRBJ2-3. This TCR was recovered from a human donor with an autoimmune cytopenia or autoimmune hepatitis (not recorded which). The CDR3 sequence is CASSKLFTDTQYF.